This T cell receptor beta chain originates from a study of graft-versus-host responses after intestinal transplantation. Study summary: Every transplant recipient was induced with anti-thymocyte globulin, then maintained on tacrolimus and steroids for two to three years.

TCRdb's copy holds only in-frame clones and misses some; the assay was immunoSEQ multiplex PCR. The repertoire includes around 97,000 clones, about nine tenths of them detected once, and about 0.18% sits in the top ten. CDR3 length: 14 residues. The V end was cut by 5 bases, the J end by 1 base, with 8 bases between. The V gene's germline CDR1 is SGHNT and CDR2 YENEEA. About this clone: The antigen remains undetermined.

Study conclusions and caveats: GvH clones detected in recipient marrow included some appearing first in ileum or blood.

The sequence was obtained from a human donor who was the organ donor for an intestinal transplant. This specimen consisted of unstimulated CD4+ T cells sorted from spleen or lymph node cells, obtained before transplant. The chain couples TRBV11-3 to TRBJ2-2, with a tentative D call TRBD1 (6 bases). The CDR3 nucleotides read TGTGCCAGCAGCCCGACAGGGAACACCGGGGAGCTGTTTTTT. Residues: CASSPTGNTGELFF.